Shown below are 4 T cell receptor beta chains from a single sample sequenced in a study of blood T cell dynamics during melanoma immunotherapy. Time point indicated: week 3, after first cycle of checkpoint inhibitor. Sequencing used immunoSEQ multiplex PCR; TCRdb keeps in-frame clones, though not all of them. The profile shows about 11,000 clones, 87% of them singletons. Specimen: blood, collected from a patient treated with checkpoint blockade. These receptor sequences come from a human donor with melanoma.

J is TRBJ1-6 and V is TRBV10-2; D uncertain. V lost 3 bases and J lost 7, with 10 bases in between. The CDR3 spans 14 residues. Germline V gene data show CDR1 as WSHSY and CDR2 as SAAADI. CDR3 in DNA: TGCGCCAGCAGTGACCTTCGGATCAATTCACCCCTCCACTTT. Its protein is CASSDLRINSPLHF.

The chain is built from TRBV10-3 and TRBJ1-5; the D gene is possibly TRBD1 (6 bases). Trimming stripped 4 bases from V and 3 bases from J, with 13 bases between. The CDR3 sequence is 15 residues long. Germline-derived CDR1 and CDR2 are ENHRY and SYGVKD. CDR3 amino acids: CAISAAGDPNQPQHF. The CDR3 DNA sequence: TGTGCCATCAGTGCCGCAGGGGATCCCAATCAGCCCCAGCATTTT.

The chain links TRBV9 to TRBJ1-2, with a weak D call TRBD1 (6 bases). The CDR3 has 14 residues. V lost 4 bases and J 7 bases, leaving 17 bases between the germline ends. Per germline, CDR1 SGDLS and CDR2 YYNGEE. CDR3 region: CASSSPGGAAGYTF. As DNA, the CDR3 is TGTGCCAGCAGCTCGCCGGGGGGGGCAGCTGGCTACACCTTC.

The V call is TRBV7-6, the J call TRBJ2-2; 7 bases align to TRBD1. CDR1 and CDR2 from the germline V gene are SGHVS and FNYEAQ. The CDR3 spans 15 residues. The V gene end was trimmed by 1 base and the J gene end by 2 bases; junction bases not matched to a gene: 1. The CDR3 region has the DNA TGTGCCAGCAGCTTAGGGACAGGAAACACCGGGGAGCTGTTTTTT. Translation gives CASSLGTGNTGELFF.